This T cell receptor (beta chain) comes out of a study of T cells after posttransplantation cyclophosphamide. This clone showed up many times. The V gene's germline CDR1 is MNHEY and CDR2 SVGEGT. The CDR3 length is 13 residues. V lost 4 bases, J lost 0 bases, and 6 bases lay in between. Repertoires were generated with immunoSEQ multiplex PCR, while TCRdb's copy carries only in-frame clones and drops some. This repertoire holds tens of thousands of clones, and none appear only once. This chain connects TRBV6-2 or TRBV6-3 to TRBJ1-2; the D is unclear. Sequences were obtained from PBMCs. The receptor was isolated from a man younger than 40 in good health and a related stem cell transplant donor. In DNA, the CDR3 is TGTGCCAGCAGTTCGACACCTAACTATGGCTACACCTTC. Translated: CASSSTPNYGYTF.